This is a list of T cell receptor beta chains from one sample in a study of blood T cell repertoires in COVID-19. The repertoire was sequenced with immunoSEQ multiplex PCR; TCRdb's copy has only in-frame clones and lacks some. The sample holds 70,000 to 90,000 clones, about 82% seen once. The specimen was peripheral blood. The receptors stem from an older woman with acute or convalescent COVID-19. Both conserved end residues are part of each CDR3. D genes are given only for firm matches. The listing skips clone size in some rows; elsewhere it reads once, few, many or a size class.

D,J,V,size,DNA,CDR3
TRBD2,TRBJ2-3,TRBV30,NA,TGTGCCTGGACCGGACTAGTGGGTAGCATCACAGATACGCAGTATTTT,CAWTGLVGSITDTQYF
TRBD1,TRBJ1-1,TRBV9,NA,TGTGCCAGCAGCGTAATACCGACAGGGGGGACTGAAGCTTTCTTT,CASSVIPTGGTEAFF
NA,TRBJ1-1,TRBV7-9,NA,TGTGCCAGCAGCCCCTATACGGACAGTTTGAACACTGAAGCTTTCTTT,CASSPYTDSLNTEAFF
NA,TRBJ1-5,TRBV30,NA,TGTGCCTGGAGGGGCAGAACTAGCAATCAGCCCCAGCATTTT,CAWRGRTSNQPQHF
NA,TRBJ2-5,TRBV5-6,NA,TGTGCCAGCAGCCCGAGGGTAGTGGTGGGGGGAGAGACCCAGTACTTC,CASSPRVVVGGETQYF
TRBD1,TRBJ2-3,TRBV10-3,NA,TGTGCCATCAGTGCGGGACAGGTTAGCACAGATACGCAGTATTTT,CAISAGQVSTDTQYF
NA,TRBJ2-6,TRBV5-1,NA,TGCGCCAGCAGCTTGGAACAGGGCCTCTCTGGGGCCAACGTCCTGACTTTC,CASSLEQGLSGANVLTF
NA,TRBJ2-3,TRBV7-8,NA,TGTGCCAGCAGCTTCGTGGGGGGGCCTACGGATACGCAGTATTTT,CASSFVGGPTDTQYF
NA,TRBJ1-5,TRBV7-2,NA,TGTGCCAGCAGCTTAGTTTTGGGGGGGGGTCAGCCCCAGCATTTT,CASSLVLGGGQPQHF
TRBD1,TRBJ1-2,TRBV23-1,NA,TGCGCCAGCACCTCCAAGACAGGGCACTATGGCTACACCTTC,CASTSKTGHYGYTF
NA,TRBJ1-4,TRBV6-1,NA,TGTGCCAGCAGTGACAGGGCGAGGACTAATGAAAAACTGTTTTTT,CASSDRARTNEKLFF
TRBD1,TRBJ2-1,TRBV19,NA,TGTGCCAGTACCAGGACAGGGGGCGACGGTGAGCAGTTCTTC,CASTRTGGDGEQFF
NA,TRBJ2-3,TRBV4-1,NA,TGCGCCAGCAGCCAAGAAACCCCAGGGCAGGGTGCAGATACGCAGTATTTT,CASSQETPGQGADTQYF
NA,TRBJ2-1,TRBV12-5,once,TGTGCTAGTGGACTTCCGCCCGGGGGCAATGAGCAGTTCTTC,CASGLPPGGNEQFF
NA,TRBJ2-5,TRBV6-5,once,TGTGCCAGCAGCCGGCAGGGAGGTGGGACCCAGTACTTC,CASSRQGGGTQYF
TRBD1,TRBJ1-6,TRBV7-2,NA,TGTGCCAGCAGCTGGGGACAGGGGGCTGGTTCACCCCTCCACTTT,CASSWGQGAGSPLHF
TRBD1,TRBJ2-5,TRBV12-3/TRBV12-4,NA,TGTGCCAGCAGCGGACAGGGGGGGGAGACCCAGTACTTC,CASSGQGGETQYF
NA,TRBJ1-2,TRBV6-2/TRBV6-3,NA,TGTGCCAGCAGTTCAGTGGACACCTTCGGTGCCACCTTC,CASSSVDTFGATF
TRBD1,TRBJ1-1,TRBV27,NA,TGTGCCAGCAAGTTTATTTTGACAGGGGGAGCTGAAGCTTTCTTT,CASKFILTGGAEAFF
TRBD1,TRBJ2-3,TRBV7-3,NA,TGTGCCAGCAGCCCGGGGCTGGGGACAGGGGGAGATACGCAGTATTTT,CASSPGLGTGGDTQYF
NA,TRBJ1-4,TRBV4-1,NA,TGCGCCAGCAGATCGGAGGAGGAGGGTGAAAAACTGTTTTTT,CASRSEEEGEKLFF